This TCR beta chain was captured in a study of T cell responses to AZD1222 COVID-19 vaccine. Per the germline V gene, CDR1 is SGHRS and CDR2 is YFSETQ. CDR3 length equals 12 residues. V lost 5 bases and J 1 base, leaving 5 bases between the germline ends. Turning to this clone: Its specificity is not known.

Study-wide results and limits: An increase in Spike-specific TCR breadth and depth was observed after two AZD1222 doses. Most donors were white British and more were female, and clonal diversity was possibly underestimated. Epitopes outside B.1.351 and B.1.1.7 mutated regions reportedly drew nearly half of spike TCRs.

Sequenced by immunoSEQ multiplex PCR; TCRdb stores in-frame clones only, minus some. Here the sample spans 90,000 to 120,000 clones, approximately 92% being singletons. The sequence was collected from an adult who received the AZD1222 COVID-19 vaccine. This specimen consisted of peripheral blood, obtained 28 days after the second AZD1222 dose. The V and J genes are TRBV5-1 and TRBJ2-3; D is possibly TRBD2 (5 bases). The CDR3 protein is CASREGTDTQYF. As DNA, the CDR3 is TGCGCCAGCAGGGAGGGCACAGATACGCAGTATTTT.